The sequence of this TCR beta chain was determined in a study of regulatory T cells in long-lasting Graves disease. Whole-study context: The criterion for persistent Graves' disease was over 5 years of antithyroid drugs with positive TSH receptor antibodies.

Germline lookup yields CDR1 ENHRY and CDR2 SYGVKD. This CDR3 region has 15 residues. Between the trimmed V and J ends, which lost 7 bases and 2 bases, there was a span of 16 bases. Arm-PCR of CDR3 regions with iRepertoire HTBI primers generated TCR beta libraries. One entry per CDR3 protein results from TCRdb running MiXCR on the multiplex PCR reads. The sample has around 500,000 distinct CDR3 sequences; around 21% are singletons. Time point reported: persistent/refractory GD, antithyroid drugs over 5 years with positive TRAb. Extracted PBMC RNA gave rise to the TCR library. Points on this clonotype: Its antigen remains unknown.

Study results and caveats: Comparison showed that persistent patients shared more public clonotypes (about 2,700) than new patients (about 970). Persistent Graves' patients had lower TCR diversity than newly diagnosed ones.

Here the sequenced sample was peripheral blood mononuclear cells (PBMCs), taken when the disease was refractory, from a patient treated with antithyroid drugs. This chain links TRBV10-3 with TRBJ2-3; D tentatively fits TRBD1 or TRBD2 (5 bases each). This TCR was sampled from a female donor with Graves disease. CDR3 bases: TGTGCCATCACCCATGGGGACCTTAACACAGATACGCAGTATTTT. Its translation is CAITHGDLNTDTQYF.